The 13 T cell receptor beta chains presented below share a single source sample, sequenced in a study of T-cell reconstitution after alpha-beta-depleted transplantation in children. It was with unique molecular identifiers that the TCRbeta library was prepared. Each CDR3 protein is one row after TCRdb ran MiXCR on the PCR reads. The sample lists about 50,000 distinct CDR3 sequences; under 6.5% were seen once. The input for sequencing was PBMCs, mostly from graft donor cells, taken 60 days after TCRalphabeta/CD19-depleted stem cell transplant. These receptors were collected from a female patient aged 2 to 10 who had a stem cell transplant for aplastic anemia, so the T cells may come from the graft donor.

This clonotype was seen many times. The V and J genes are TRBV9 and TRBJ2-2, with TRBD1 matching 7 bases. The germline V gene encodes CDR1 SGDLS and CDR2 YYNGEE. J gave up 1 base and V 0 bases, and 3 bases lay outside the gene matches. This CDR3 comprises 16 residues. This chain's CDR3 is CASSVAGTVNTGELFF. The CDR3 DNA reads TGTGCCAGCAGCGTAGCCGGGACAGTGAACACCGGGGAGCTGTTTTTT.

This clonotype occurred many times. This chain connects TRBV20-1 to TRBJ2-3; possible D gene TRBD2, 6 bases. Germline V lookup: CDR1 DFQATT, CDR2 SNEGSKA (reference sequence). CDR3 size: 13 residues. The V gene lost 5 bases and the J gene lost 0 bases, with 9 bases spanning the gap. CDR3 sequence (DNA): TGCAGTGCTCACGGGACTAGCACAGATACGCAGTATTTT. Protein product: CSAHGTSTDTQYF.

The rearrangement links TRBV19 to TRBJ1-1; 7 nucleotides line up with TRBD1. This CDR3 region has 13 residues. The germline V gene has CDR1 LNHDA and CDR2 SQIVND (reference sequence). The V and J ends lost 8 bases and 4 bases, in that order; junction bases with no gene match: 7. The CDR3 region is CASVPGGATEAFF. The CDR3, as DNA: TGTGCCAGTGTGCCAGGGGGAGCCACTGAAGCTTTCTTT.

This clonotype was picked up many times. The V gene is TRBV12-3 or TRBV12-4, the J gene TRBJ2-3; 11 nucleotides agree with TRBD2. V was pared by 5 bases and J by 1 base, with 2 bases of the junction left unmatched. This CDR3 spans 15 amino acids. The CDR3 here is CASSPGLAGTDTQYF. CDR3 bases: TGTGCCAGCAGTCCGGGACTAGCGGGCACAGATACGCAGTATTTT.

The chain recombines TRBV7-8 with TRBJ2-3, with 14 bases aligning to TRBD2. Unmatched junction bases numbered 5, after V lost 5 bases and J lost 7 bases. The CDR3 extends over 15 amino acids. Germline CDR1 and CDR2: SGHVS and FQNEAQ. CDR3: CASSVTSGRAHTQYF. CDR3 nucleotides: TGTGCCAGCAGCGTGACTAGCGGGAGGGCCCATACGCAGTATTTT.

The table lists this clonotype with many counts. This chain joins TRBV9 and TRBJ2-2; possible D gene TRBD2, 5 bases. V dropped 0 bases and J dropped 5 bases, with 14 bases sitting between them. Germline CDR1 and CDR2: SGDLS and YYNGEE. The length of the CDR3 is 16 residues. In DNA, the CDR3 is TGTGCCAGCAGCGTAGAAGCGGCTTACACAACCGGGGAGCTGTTTTTT. The encoded protein is CASSVEAAYTTGELFF.

In its sample, this clonotype was seen many times. The genes are TRBV7-2 and TRBJ2-3; D possibly corresponds to TRBD1 (5 bases). V was shortened by 1 base and J by 4 bases, with 9 bases between the two germline ends. Germline V gene sequence: CDR1 SGHTA, CDR2 FQGNSA. This CDR3 has 14 amino acids. The CDR3 nucleotides are TGTGCCAGCAGCTTAGTCCAGGGCGCAGATACGCAGTATTTT. Translated, it gives CASSLVQGADTQYF. Full variable domain (missing parts from reference TRBV7-2 and TRBJ2-3): GAGVSQSPSNKVTEKGKDVELRCDPISGHTALYWYRQSLGQGLEFLIYFQGNSAPDKSGLPSDRFSAERTGGSVSTLTIQRTQQEDSAVYLCASSLVQGADTQYFGPGTRLTVL.

This clonotype was recorded many times. The CDR3 spells CASSPVGRGNEQYV. CDR3 bases: TGTGCCAGCAGCCCTGTCGGTAGGGGGAACGAGCAGTACGTC. The V gene is TRBV13, the J gene TRBJ2-7; a weak D match, TRBD1 (6 bases). Deletions cut 5 bases from V and 5 bases from J, with 16 bases between. Per the germline V gene, CDR1 is PRHDT and CDR2 is FYEKMQ (reference sequence). The CDR3 runs to 14 residues.

Details on this clonotype: This may be a read error, as it is one base from a much larger clone. Without the conserved terminal phenylalanine or tryptophan, this CDR3 likely stems from a read error. The genes are TRBV20-1 and TRBJ2-3; 13 positions match TRBD2. Germline CDR1 is DFQATT and CDR2 is SNEGSKA (reference sequence). This CDR3 contains 13 residues. The ends lost 6 bases at V and 6 bases at J; junction bases unmatched: 3. In nucleotides, the CDR3 is TGCAGTGCCGTGACTAGCGGGAGGGATACGCAGTATTCT. Residues: CSAVTSGRDTQYS.

This clonotype came up many times. The rearrangement uses TRBV12-3 or TRBV12-4 and TRBJ1-5; no definite D call. CDR3 length: 12 residues. V dropped 10 bases and J dropped 2 bases, with 9 bases sitting between them. The CDR3 DNA sequence: TGTGCCACGGGTTTGGGCAATCAGCCCCAGCATTTT. The encoded protein is CATGLGNQPQHF.

The table lists this clonotype with many counts. The genes are TRBV4-2 and TRBJ2-7, with 11 bases matching TRBD2. V lost 0 bases and J lost 1; bases outside the gene matches: 5. Looked up from germline, CDR1 is LGHNA and CDR2 is YNFKEQ. The CDR3 contains 17 residues. The chain's CDR3 is CASSQDLRLAGSYEQYF. In DNA form, the CDR3 reads TGTGCCAGCAGCCAAGATCTAAGACTAGCGGGGTCCTACGAGCAGTACTTC.

At least ten counts were recorded for this clonotype. The V gene is TRBV20-1, the J gene TRBJ2-7; D uncertain. Germline CDR1 is DFQATT and CDR2 is SNEGSKA (reference sequence). The V end was cut by 3 bases, the J end by 5 bases, with 14 bases between. The CDR3 has 13 residues. In DNA form, the CDR3 reads TGCAGTGCTAGCCCCACTAAACGGCACGAGCAGTACTTC. Its translation: CSASPTKRHEQYF.

This clonotype was seen repeatedly, ten times or more. This chain uses TRBV11-1 with TRBJ2-1, with D maybe TRBD1 (6 bases). V shed 6 bases and J shed 9 bases, with 27 bases lying between them. Germline loops: CDR1 SGHAT, CDR2 FQDESV (reference sequence). The CDR3 consists of 17 residues. CDR3 loop: CASSQRTEYVWSTEQFF. CDR3 bases: TGTGCCAGCAGTCAACGGACAGAATATGTGTGGTCCACTGAGCAGTTCTTC.